Presented here are 23 T cell receptor beta chains from one specimen sequenced in a study of regulatory T cells in long-lasting Graves disease. Specified time point: persistent/refractory GD, antithyroid drugs over 5 years with positive TRAb. PBMCs were the source of the RNA used for TCR sequencing. The TCR beta library used iRepertoire HTBI primers with Arm-PCR amplification of CDR3. TCRdb re-called the multiplex PCR reads with MiXCR, one entry per CDR3 protein. The sample carries over 350,000 distinct CDR3 sequences, around 21% recorded once. The sample here was peripheral blood mononuclear cells (PBMCs), taken when the disease was refractory, from a patient treated with antithyroid drugs. Receptors were obtained from a female donor with Graves disease.

Comment on this clonotype: A much more abundant neighbour one base away suggests this may be a read error. The final CDR3 position lacks the conserved phenylalanine or tryptophan, pointing to a likely read error. This rearrangement joins TRBV7-2 to TRBJ2-5; 10 bases agree with TRBD2. This CDR3 spans 15 amino acids. Germline CDR1 reads SGHTA; CDR2 reads FQGNSA. V gave up 5 bases and J gave up 2 bases; unmatched junction bases: 5. The CDR3 loop is CASSLKLAGQETQYL. CDR3 coding DNA: TGTGCCAGCAGCCTAAAACTAGCGGGACAAGAGACCCAGTACCTC.

In regard to this clonotype: A much larger clone differs from this one at a single base, so this may be a read error. This chain connects TRBV6-1 to TRBJ2-7; D not resolved. Germline V gives CDR1 MNHNS, CDR2 SASEGT. V shed 5 bases and J shed 3 bases, with 20 bases lying between them. CDR3 length: 16 residues. CDR3 region: CASSYSNALVDYEQYF. CDR3 DNA sequence: TGTGCCAGCAGTTACTCCAACGCTCTAGTCGACTACGAGCAGTACTTC.

This clonotype occurred many times. This chain links TRBV12-3 or TRBV12-4 with TRBJ2-2, with unresolved D. The CDR3 is made up of 12 amino acids. Deletions cut 3 bases from V and 7 bases from J, with 6 bases between. The CDR3 region is CASSLEFGELFF. For the CDR3, the DNA is TGTGCCAGCAGTTTGGAGTTCGGGGAGCTGTTTTTT.

The chain couples TRBV28 to TRBJ1-1; tentatively, D is TRBD1 (5 bases). Between the trimmed V and J ends, which lost 8 bases and 8 bases, there was a span of 12 bases. There are 11 residues in the CDR3. The germline V gene encodes CDR1 MDHEN and CDR2 SYDVKM. CDR3 protein: CASYSGTEAFF. In DNA form, the CDR3 reads TGTGCCAGCTATTCCGGGACCGAAGCTTTCTTT.

This clonotype was counted ten times or more. The rearrangement uses TRBV6-1 and TRBJ1-1; the match to TRBD1 covers 7 bases. Germline CDR1 MNHNS, CDR2 SASEGT. V was clipped by 6 bases and J by 1 base; unmatched bases: 2. This CDR3 has 13 amino acids. CDR3 DNA sequence: TGTGCCAGCAGCCGGACAGGGAACACTGAAGCTTTCTTT. Encoded protein: CASSRTGNTEAFF.

This clonotype was seen only a few times. The chain joins TRBV20-1 to TRBJ2-7; 8 nucleotides align to TRBD2. The CDR3 length is 15 residues. Germline V lookup: CDR1 DFQATT, CDR2 SNEGSKA (reference sequence). Germline trimming cut 5 bases from V and 0 bases from J; bases unmatched to any gene: 9. CDR3 nucleotides: TGCAGTGCTGGACCGACTAGCGCTTTCTCCTACGAGCAGTACTTC. This sequence encodes CSAGPTSAFSYEQYF.

A few counts support this clonotype. The chain joins TRBV4-3 to TRBJ2-7; 11 bases are shared with TRBD2. The CDR3 runs 14 residues. Germline CDR1 is LGHNA and CDR2 is YSLEER. The ends lost 2 bases at V and 6 bases at J; junction bases unmatched: 3. For the CDR3, the DNA is TGCGCCAGCAGCCAAAGTGGACTAGCGGGCGAGCAGTACTTC. It encodes CASSQSGLAGEQYF.

This clonotype was found a few times. The J gene is TRBJ2-2, the V gene TRBV7-2; 11 positions agree with TRBD2. The germline V gene has CDR1 SGHTA and CDR2 FQGNSA. The CDR3 consists of 18 residues. V lost 4 bases and J lost 4; bases outside the gene matches: 11. CDR3 nucleotides: TGTGCCAGCAGCTCCTACCGATTAGCGGGAGGGGGCACCGGGGAGCTGTTTTTT. The encoded protein is CASSSYRLAGGGTGELFF.

Only a few counts were recorded for this clonotype. This rearrangement joins TRBV7-3 to TRBJ2-5; 14 positions match TRBD2. Germline V gene data show CDR1 as SGHTA and CDR2 as FQGTGA. After removal of 2 bases from V and 4 bases from J, the junction contained 3 bases not matched to a gene. CDR3 length: 16 amino acids. Written as DNA, the CDR3 is TGTGCCAGCAGCTTACCCGGACTAGCGGGAGGAGAGACCCAGTACTTC. Translated, it gives CASSLPGLAGGETQYF.

This clonotype was seen a handful of times. The rearrangement joins TRBV5-1 to TRBJ1-2; no definite D call. Germline V gene data show CDR1 as SGHRS and CDR2 as YFSETQ. This CDR3 has 12 amino acids. V lost 7 bases and J 6 bases, leaving 13 bases between the germline ends. CDR3 nucleotides: TGCGCCAGCGGAGGAGGCTCAGATGGCTACACCTTC. Residues: CASGGGSDGYTF.

This clonotype was counted once. The chain links TRBV20-1 to TRBJ2-2, with a weak D call TRBD1 (5 bases). Germline CDR1 and CDR2: DFQATT and SNEGSKA (reference sequence). The V gene lost 3 bases and the J gene lost 6 bases, with 20 bases spanning the gap. CDR3 length: 16 residues. CDR3 sequence (DNA): TGCAGTGCTAGTCGAGGCAGGGAAAGGGGCCCCGGGGAGCTGTTTTTT. It specifies CSASRGRERGPGELFF.

This clonotype appeared a few times. The chain is built from TRBV5-1 and TRBJ1-1, with 7 nucleotides matching TRBD1. The CDR3 is made up of 14 amino acids. V lost 5 bases and J lost 6; bases outside the gene matches: 10. CDR1 SGHRS and CDR2 YFSETQ come from the germline V gene. The CDR3 DNA reads TGCGCCAGCAGTCCCGAGACAGGGATCGCTGAAGCTTTCTTT. Translated: CASSPETGIAEAFF.

This clonotype occurred many times. The chain is built from TRBV7-9 and TRBJ1-1, with 7 positions matching TRBD1. V lost 4 bases, J lost 6 bases, and 5 bases stayed unmatched. CDR1 and CDR2 (germline): SEHNR, FQNEAQ (reference sequence). CDR3 length equals 13 residues. The CDR3 DNA is TGTGCCAGCAGCTATCCGGGACAGCCTGAAGCTTTCTTT. Amino acids: CASSYPGQPEAFF.

The chain joins TRBV25-1 to TRBJ2-1; TRBD2 is a possible D gene (6 bases). The V gene lost 2 bases and the J gene lost 7 bases, with 15 bases spanning the gap. The CDR3 extends over 15 amino acids. In germline, CDR1 is MGHDK, CDR2 SYGVNS. The CDR3 DNA sequence: TGTGCCAGCAGTGAAGTCGCGGGACTTTTGAATGAGCAGTTCTTC. Translating it yields CASSEVAGLLNEQFF. The whole variable domain, filled in from reference TRBV25-1 and TRBJ2-1, reads EADIYQTPRYLVIGTGKKITLECSQTMGHDKMYWYQQDPGMELHLIHYSYGVNSTEKGDLSSESTVSRIRTEHFPLTLESARPSHTSQYLCASSEVAGLLNEQFFGPGTRLTVL.

This clonotype was recorded at least ten times. The chain combines TRBV12-3 or TRBV12-4 with TRBJ2-7; tentatively, D is TRBD1 or TRBD2 (5 bases each). With 5 bases removed from V and 2 bases from J, the gap between germline ends came to 13 bases. The CDR3 length is 14 residues. The CDR3: CASSPRDGAYEQYF. The CDR3 DNA reads as TGTGCCAGCAGTCCCAGGGACGGAGCCTACGAGCAGTACTTC.

To note about this clonotype: Given a far larger clone just one base away, this is likely a sequencing read error. J is TRBJ2-2 and V is TRBV6-4, with D perhaps TRBD2 (6 bases). Germline V lookup: CDR1 MRHNA, CDR2 SNTAGT. This CDR3 is 16 amino acids long. The CDR3 coding sequence is TGTGCCAGCAGTTACTCGGGGAGGACGAACACCGGGGAGCTGTTTTTT. Amino acid sequence: CASSYSGRTNTGELFF.

This clonotype occurred many times. CDR3 coding DNA: TGTGCCACCAGCAGGGGGGTCCAGAATCAGCCCCAGCATTTT. Its translation is CATSRGVQNQPQHF. The V call is TRBV15, the J call TRBJ1-5, with D possibly being TRBD1 (5 bases). The CDR3 totals 14 residues. The V end was cut by 3 bases, the J end by 4 bases, with 10 bases between. Germline V gives CDR1 LNHNV, CDR2 YYDKDF (reference sequence).

This clonotype has a handful of counts. The chain links TRBV20-1 to TRBJ2-7; possibly TRBD1 for D (6 bases). The CDR3 is 12 residues long. V lost 6 bases and J lost 5, with 14 bases in between. The germline V gene has CDR1 DFQATT and CDR2 SNEGSKA (reference sequence). The CDR3 region has the DNA TGCAGTGCGCGAGTAGGGGGAGACGAGCAGTACTTC. It translates to CSARVGGDEQYF.

The chain combines TRBV20-1 with TRBJ2-6; 9 nucleotides match TRBD1. Trimming cost V 3 bases and J 2 bases; bases outside gene matches: 8. The germline V gene has CDR1 DFQATT and CDR2 SNEGSKA (reference sequence). The CDR3 is 17 amino acids. DNA for the CDR3: TGCAGTGCTAGGGGACAGGGCTGGGTAACTGGGGCCAACGTCCTGACTTTC. Encoded protein: CSARGQGWVTGANVLTF.

In its sample, this clonotype was seen many times. The V gene is TRBV7-8, the J gene TRBJ2-2; no clear D gene. Trimming left V 4 bases short and J 6 bases short, with 12 bases between. The CDR3 has 14 residues. Germline V gives CDR1 SGHVS, CDR2 FQNEAQ. The CDR3 nucleotides are TGTGCCAGCAGCTCCTTAAGGGCCTCCGGGGAGCTGTTTTTT. The encoded protein is CASSSLRASGELFF.

V gene TRBV7-9 combines with J gene TRBJ1-2, with 8 bases identical to TRBD1. With 2 bases clipped from V and 6 bases from J, the junction kept 5 bases outside the gene matches. Germline CDR1 SEHNR, CDR2 FQNEAQ (reference sequence). The CDR3 has 14 residues. CDR3 region: CASSLLQGVDGYTF. The CDR3 bases are TGTGCCAGCAGCTTATTACAGGGGGTCGATGGCTACACCTTC.

This clonotype showed up many times. The chain has TRBV7-2 and TRBJ2-5; a weak D match, TRBD2 (6 bases). The CDR3 runs to 15 residues. Trimming removed 5 bases at V and 5 bases at J, with 18 bases between. CDR1 SGHTA and CDR2 FQGNSA come from the germline V gene. DNA of the CDR3: TGTGCCAGCAGCCCCGGAGGGCTAAAGGGGGAGACCCAGTACTTC. Translated, it gives CASSPGGLKGETQYF.

This clonotype was detected many times. The chain couples TRBV30 to TRBJ2-2, with D perhaps matching TRBD1 (6 bases). The germline V and J ends were trimmed by 1 base and 5 bases, with 11 bases remaining between them. Germline V gene sequence: CDR1 GTSNPN, CDR2 SVGIG (reference sequence). CDR3 length equals 14 residues. The CDR3 region is CAWSAYTGTGELFF. The CDR3 bases are TGTGCCTGGAGTGCCTACACAGGGACCGGGGAGCTGTTTTTT.